This T cell receptor (beta chain) was found in a study of T cell repertoires in cytomegalovirus infection. Turning to the study itself: It was recently identified HLA-C-restricted and well-studied HLA-B-restricted CMV epitopes that the study used. TCR beta signatures that were public indicated CMV infection and matching HLA type.

Whole-study findings and limits: Predominance within the ex vivo response was attributable to HLA-C-restricted CMV-specific TCR beta clonotypes.

TCRdb ran MiXCR on the reads and lists one entry per CDR3 protein. The repertoire holds hundreds of thousands of distinct CDR3 sequences, with approximately 32% as singletons. This clonotype has only one observation. Its antigen is unidentified. The CDR3 loop spans 16 amino acids. V was pared by 6 bases and J by 7 bases, with 12 bases of the junction left unmatched. CDR1 and CDR2 (germline): ENHRY, SYGVKD. The sequencing here drew on cultured CD8+ T cells from PBMCs, taken from culture after CMV antigen stimulation. The chain couples TRBV10-3 to TRBJ1-3; 10 bases align to TRBD1. This TCR derives from a human donor in good health (CMV status not recorded). Some clones in this sample may be carry-over from other donors' samples. This chain's CDR3 is CAIRKPRDRGGNTIYF. CDR3 nucleotides: TGTGCCATCAGGAAACCCCGGGACAGGGGCGGGAACACCATATATTTT.